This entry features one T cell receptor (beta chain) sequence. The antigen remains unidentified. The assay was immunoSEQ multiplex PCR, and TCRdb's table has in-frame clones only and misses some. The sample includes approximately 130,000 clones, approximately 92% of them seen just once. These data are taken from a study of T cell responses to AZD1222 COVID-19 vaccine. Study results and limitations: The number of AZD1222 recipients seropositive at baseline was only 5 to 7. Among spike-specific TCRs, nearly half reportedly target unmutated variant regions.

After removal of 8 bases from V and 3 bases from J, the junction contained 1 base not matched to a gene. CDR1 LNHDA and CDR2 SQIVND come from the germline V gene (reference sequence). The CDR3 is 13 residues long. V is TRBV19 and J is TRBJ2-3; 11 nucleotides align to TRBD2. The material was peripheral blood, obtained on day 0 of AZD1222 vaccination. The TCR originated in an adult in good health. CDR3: CASSSGRTDTQYF. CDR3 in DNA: TGTGCCAGTTCTAGCGGGAGGACAGATACGCAGTATTTT.